The 28 T cell receptor beta chains presented below share a single source sample, sequenced in a study of T-cell memory formation after mild COVID-19. TCRdb used MiXCR to reprocess the 5' RACE reads, holding one entry per CDR3 protein. This sample has hundreds of thousands of distinct CDR3 sequences, with 20% found just once. Input material: PBMCs or a T cell subset sorted from them (not recorded which). These receptors came from a man aged 18 to 29 who had mild COVID-19 (a few samples of this study predate the infection). Cell type and time point are not known.

This clonotype was detected a few times. The CDR3 protein is CASSQESGLNTGELFF. As DNA, the CDR3 is TGTGCCAGCAGCCAAGAGTCAGGACTTAACACCGGGGAGCTGTTTTTT. The rearrangement uses TRBV4-2 and TRBJ2-2, with D perhaps TRBD2 (5 bases). From germline, CDR1 is LGHNA and CDR2 YNFKEQ. This CDR3 has 16 amino acids. V was shortened by 0 bases and J by 2 bases, with 10 bases between the two germline ends.

The chain carries TRBV5-4 and TRBJ2-3; a possible D gene is TRBD2 (7 bases). There are 15 residues in the CDR3. V lost 0 bases and J 4 bases, leaving 12 bases between the germline ends. Germline assignment: CDR1 SGHNT and CDR2 YYREEE (reference sequence). The CDR3 is CASSLAGGHADTQYF. CDR3 bases: TGTGCCAGCAGCTTGGCCGGGGGGCATGCAGATACGCAGTATTTT.

This clonotype was detected only a few times. The chain combines TRBV7-2 with TRBJ2-3; 11 positions match TRBD1. The CDR3 loop spans 14 amino acids. In germline, CDR1 is SGHTA, CDR2 FQGNSA. Trimming cost V 7 bases and J 4 bases; bases outside gene matches: 4. The CDR3: CASTLDRGPDTQYF. The DNA for the CDR3 is TGTGCCAGCACCTTGGACAGGGGGCCAGATACGCAGTATTTT.

This clonotype was seen a handful of times. The chain is built from TRBV10-3 and TRBJ2-4, with no clear D. CDR1 ENHRY and CDR2 SYGVKD come from the germline V gene. The CDR3 covers 15 residues. V was clipped by 4 bases and J by 0 bases, with 10 bases between them. This CDR3 is CAISASPLAKNIQYF. Here the CDR3 DNA reads TGTGCCATCAGTGCCTCTCCCCTAGCCAAAAACATTCAGTACTTC.

This clonotype came up many times. The rearrangement links TRBV4-2 to TRBJ1-6; no clear D. The germline gives CDR1 LGHNA, CDR2 YNFKEQ. The V and J ends lost 0 bases and 8 bases respectively, with 11 bases between them. The CDR3 contains 15 residues. CDR3 amino acids: CASSQEGGPYSPLHF. The CDR3 nucleotides are TGTGCCAGCAGCCAAGAAGGTGGCCCTTATTCACCCCTCCACTTT.

This clonotype was seen ten or more times. The chain joins TRBV4-1 to TRBJ1-5; D is perhaps TRBD1 (5 bases). Germline lookup yields CDR1 MGHRA and CDR2 YSYEKL. The CDR3 sequence is 13 residues long. V gave up 0 bases and J gave up 12 bases, with 12 bases separating them. The CDR3 here is CASSQEGAGSQHF. The CDR3 nucleotides read TGCGCCAGCAGCCAAGAAGGGGCAGGGAGCCAGCATTTT.

V usage is TRBV6-5 and J usage is TRBJ1-1, with a weak D call TRBD1 (5 bases). V shed 0 bases and J shed 5 bases, with 13 bases lying between them. This CDR3 contains 15 residues. The germline gives CDR1 MNHEY, CDR2 SVGAGI. As DNA, the CDR3 is TGTGCCAGCAGTTACTCTGGTGGGGGAGGGACTGAAGCTTTCTTT. Translated: CASSYSGGGGTEAFF.

Only a few counts were recorded for this clonotype. The chain recombines TRBV7-2 with TRBJ1-2; TRBD1 matches at 7 bases. The CDR3 contains 15 residues. The germline gives CDR1 SGHTA, CDR2 FQGNSA. Unmatched junction bases numbered 8, after V lost 5 bases and J lost 2 bases. The CDR3 coding sequence is TGTGCCAGCAGCCTGACCGCCAGGGGGAACTATGGCTACACCTTC. It is translated as CASSLTARGNYGYTF.

This clonotype was observed a handful of times. J is TRBJ1-6 and V is TRBV20-1, with D tentatively TRBD1 (5 bases). CDR1 DFQATT and CDR2 SNEGSKA come from the germline V gene (reference sequence). The CDR3 covers 15 residues. Trimming removed 2 bases at V and 6 bases at J, with 14 bases between. The CDR3 protein is CSARSRVGGNSPLHF. The CDR3 DNA follows: TGCAGTGCTAGATCCAGGGTTGGGGGTAATTCACCCCTCCACTTT.

The chain has TRBV7-9 and TRBJ2-1; TRBD1 or TRBD2 may be the D gene (6 bases each). Trimming cost V 2 bases and J 2 bases, with 19 bases left between them. Germline V gene lookup returns CDR1 SEHNR and CDR2 FQNEAQ (reference sequence). This CDR3 comprises 18 residues. CDR3: CASSLTGAPDLAYNEQFF. In DNA, the CDR3 is TGTGCCAGCAGCTTAACGGGGGCTCCCGATTTGGCCTACAATGAGCAGTTCTTC.

This rearrangement joins TRBV18 to TRBJ2-7; TRBD1 aligns across 12 bases. Germline loops: CDR1 KGHSH, CDR2 LQKENI. The CDR3 has 17 residues. Unmatched junction bases numbered 8, after V lost 3 bases and J lost 2 bases. For the CDR3, the DNA is TGTGCCAGCTCACCGGGACAGGGGGCCGAATCTCCCTACGAGCAGTACGTC. Encoded protein: CASSPGQGAESPYEQYV.

This chain links TRBV29-1 with TRBJ2-2; 12 bases agree with TRBD2. The CDR3 covers 17 residues. Germline-derived CDR1 and CDR2 are SQVTM and ANQGSEA. With 5 bases clipped from V and 4 bases from J, the junction kept 11 bases outside the gene matches. The CDR3 nucleotides read TGCAGCGTTCTTCCTAGCGGGGGGGAGACAACCACCGGGGAGCTGTTTTTT. This encodes CSVLPSGGETTTGELFF.

The chain uses TRBV4-3 and TRBJ1-6; D remains unclear. Trimming took off 1 base at V and 6 bases at J, with 10 bases between the two ends. This CDR3 region has 15 residues. CDR1 is LGHNA, CDR2 YSLEER, per germline. In nucleotides, the CDR3 is TGCGCCAGCAGCCAAGGTGGAGGTATTAATTCACCCCTCCACTTT. It specifies CASSQGGGINSPLHF.

There are many counts of this clonotype. The rearrangement uses TRBV7-2 and TRBJ1-1; D may be TRBD1 (6 bases). Trimming shortened V by 5 bases and J by 3 bases, and 10 bases separated the two germline ends. The CDR3 runs 13 residues. Per the germline V gene, CDR1 is SGHTA and CDR2 is FQGNSA. The CDR3 is CASSIQGDTEAFF. For the CDR3, the DNA is TGTGCCAGCAGCATACAGGGCGACACTGAAGCTTTCTTT.

The chain links TRBV5-8 to TRBJ2-3; 9 nucleotides align to TRBD2. Germline CDR1 reads SGHTS; CDR2 reads YDEGEE. V gave up 6 bases and J gave up 6 bases; unmatched junction bases: 14. This CDR3 contains 16 residues. This CDR3 is CASTKRGATLRDTQYF. The CDR3 nucleotides are TGTGCCAGCACAAAGCGGGGGGCCACCCTTCGGGATACGCAGTATTTT. Full variable domain (missing parts from reference TRBV5-8 and TRBJ2-3): EAGVTQSPTHLIKTRGQQATLRCSPISGHTSVYWYQQALGLGLQFLLWYDEGEERNRGNFPPRFSGRQFPNYSSELNVNALELEDSALYLCASTKRGATLRDTQYFGPGTRLTVL.

Many counts were recorded for this clonotype. The gene calls are TRBV5-1 and TRBJ2-1, with D possibly being TRBD1 or TRBD2 (5 bases each). The CDR3 covers 14 residues. V lost 3 bases and J 7 bases, leaving 14 bases between the germline ends. Germline V lookup: CDR1 SGHRS, CDR2 YFSETQ. DNA for the CDR3: TGCGCCAGCAGCTCCGGGACGGTGCTAAATGAGCAGTTCTTC. Its protein is CASSSGTVLNEQFF. The variable domain in full, completed from reference TRBV5-1 and TRBJ2-1, reads KAGVTQTPRYLIKTRGQQVTLSCSPISGHRSVSWYQQTPGQGLQFLFEYFSETQRNKGNFPGRFSGRQFSNSRSEMNVSTLELGDSALYLCASSSGTVLNEQFFGPGTRLTVL.

The rearrangement joins TRBV4-2 to TRBJ2-2, with D possibly matching TRBD2 (5 bases). Germline CDR1 reads LGHNA; CDR2 reads YNFKEQ. Trimming pared 1 base from V and 7 bases from J, leaving 13 bases between. The CDR3 loop spans 15 amino acids. Here the CDR3 DNA reads TGTGCCAGCAGCCAAGCGGTAGCGATGGGCGGGGAGCTGTTTTTT. Amino acids: CASSQAVAMGGELFF.

A few counts support this clonotype. The chain is built from TRBV15 and TRBJ1-5; maybe TRBD1 (5 bases). Germline CDR1 and CDR2: LNHNV and YYDKDF (reference sequence). V was pared by 1 base and J by 1 base, with 8 bases between. This CDR3 has 15 residues. CDR3 DNA: TGTGCCACCAGCAGAGCACCAGGGAGCAATCAGCCCCAGCATTTT. This gives the protein CATSRAPGSNQPQHF.

The table lists this clonotype with a few counts. V usage is TRBV30 and J usage is TRBJ1-1, with 7 positions matching TRBD1. CDR1 and CDR2 from the germline V gene are GTSNPN and SVGIG (reference sequence). The J segment lost 6 bases and the V segment lost 4 bases, leaving 5 bases of the junction unmatched. This CDR3 is built from 12 residues. The CDR3 loop is CAWTMGTAEAFF. The CDR3 coding sequence is TGTGCCTGGACTATGGGGACAGCTGAAGCTTTCTTT.

The chain has TRBV18 and TRBJ1-5; D is undetermined. Trimming removed 3 bases from V and 4 bases from J, with 10 bases in between. Germline V gives CDR1 KGHSH, CDR2 LQKENI. This CDR3 spans 14 amino acids. CDR3 coding DNA: TGTGCCAGCTCACCCGGAGAATTTAATCAGCCCCAGCATTTT. This encodes CASSPGEFNQPQHF.

J is TRBJ2-7 and V is TRBV13, with D tentatively TRBD2 (6 bases). Trimming shortened V by 0 bases and J by 4 bases, and 10 bases separated the two germline ends. This CDR3 has 14 amino acids. Germline CDR1 reads PRHDT; CDR2 reads FYEKMQ (reference sequence). The CDR3 spells CASSLGRTTYEQYF. In nucleotides, the CDR3 is TGTGCCAGCAGCTTAGGCCGGACTACATACGAGCAGTACTTC.

This chain connects TRBV5-4 to TRBJ2-1, with D perhaps being TRBD1 or TRBD2 (6 bases each). Germline V gene lookup returns CDR1 SGHNT and CDR2 YYREEE (reference sequence). Trimming took off 3 bases at V and 5 bases at J, with 21 bases between the two ends. This CDR3 region has 17 residues. The CDR3 region is CASSSRGLGPSHNEQFF. The DNA of the CDR3 is TGTGCCAGCAGCTCCCGGGGGCTAGGACCAAGCCACAATGAGCAGTTCTTC.

This chain uses TRBV7-6 with TRBJ2-5; D is perhaps TRBD1 or TRBD2 (5 bases each). Trimming took off 5 bases at V and 2 bases at J, with 12 bases between the two ends. Germline CDR1 and CDR2: SGHVS and FNYEAQ. This CDR3 region has 14 residues. For the CDR3, the DNA is TGTGCCAGCAGCGTTGGCTGGGGGCAAGAGACCCAGTACTTC. Its protein product is CASSVGWGQETQYF.

The V and J genes are TRBV3-1 and TRBJ1-1; perhaps TRBD1 as D (5 bases). The CDR3 totals 14 residues. Germline CDR1 is LGHDT and CDR2 is YNNKEL (reference sequence). V was cut by 1 base and J by 4 bases, with 10 bases left in between. CDR3 DNA: TGTGCCAGCAGCCAAGCGATGGGGGGCACTGAAGCTTTCTTT. It yields the protein CASSQAMGGTEAFF.

This clonotype showed up just a few times. The chain joins TRBV20-1 to TRBJ1-2; D is possibly TRBD1 (6 bases). Germline V lookup: CDR1 DFQATT, CDR2 SNEGSKA (reference sequence). Trimming removed 5 bases at V and 4 bases at J, with 20 bases between. The CDR3 length is 15 residues. The CDR3 is CSAQPQQGRSYGYTF. The DNA of the CDR3 is TGCAGTGCTCAGCCCCAGCAGGGGAGGTCCTATGGCTACACCTTC.

This clonotype was picked up many times. The V and J genes are TRBV5-5 and TRBJ2-1; TRBD2 might be the D (5 bases). CDR1 is SGHKS and CDR2 is YYEKEE in the germline V gene (reference sequence). The V end lost 2 bases, the J end lost 0 bases, and 18 bases lay between the germline ends. The CDR3 length is 18 residues. CDR3 in DNA: TGTGCCAGCAGCTTCCGGAGGACTTTTCTAAGCTCCTACAATGAGCAGTTCTTC. Translated: CASSFRRTFLSSYNEQFF. Combining the CDR3 with reference TRBV5-5 and TRBJ2-1 gives the whole variable domain DAGVTQSPTHLIKTRGQQVTLRCSPISGHKSVSWYQQVLGQGPQFIFQYYEKEERGRGNFPDRFSARQFPNYSSELNVNALLLGDSALYLCASSFRRTFLSSYNEQFFGPGTRLTVL.

V and J are TRBV20-1 and TRBJ2-5; the D gene is possibly TRBD2 (6 bases). V was pared by 2 bases and J by 5 bases, with 18 bases between. The germline V gene has CDR1 DFQATT and CDR2 SNEGSKA (reference sequence). This CDR3 has 15 residues. CDR3 bases: TGCAGTGCTAGACAGGCGGGGTCCTGGGAGGAGACCCAGTACTTC. Translated, it gives CSARQAGSWEETQYF.

CDR3 bases: TGTGCCAGCAGCCCACAACCAGCGGGGGCGGATGGCTACACCTTC. It codes for CASSPQPAGADGYTF. The chain employs TRBV7-2 and TRBJ1-2, with D possibly TRBD1 on 6 matching bases. CDR1 and CDR2 (germline): SGHTA, FQGNSA. V was clipped by 5 bases and J by 6 bases, with 19 bases between them. This CDR3 comprises 15 residues.